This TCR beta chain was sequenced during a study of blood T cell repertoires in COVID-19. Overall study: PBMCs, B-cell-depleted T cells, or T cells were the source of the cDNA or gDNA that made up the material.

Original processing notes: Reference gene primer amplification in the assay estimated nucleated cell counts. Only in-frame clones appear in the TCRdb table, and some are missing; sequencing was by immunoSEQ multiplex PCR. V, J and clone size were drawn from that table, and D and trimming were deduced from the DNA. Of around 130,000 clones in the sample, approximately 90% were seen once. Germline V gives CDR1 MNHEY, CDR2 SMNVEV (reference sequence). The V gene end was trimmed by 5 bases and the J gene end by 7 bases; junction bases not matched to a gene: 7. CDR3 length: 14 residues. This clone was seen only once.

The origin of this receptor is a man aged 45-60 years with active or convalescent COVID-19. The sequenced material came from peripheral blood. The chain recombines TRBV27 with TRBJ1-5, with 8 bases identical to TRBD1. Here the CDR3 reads CASSPGQGGQPQHF. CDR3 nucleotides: TGTGCCAGCAGTCCTGGACAGGGCGGGCAGCCCCAGCATTTT.